These T cell receptor beta chains were read from a single sample in a study of chemoradiotherapy in HPV16-positive cancers. TCRdb keeps only in-frame clones here, not all; method: immunoSEQ multiplex PCR. Here the sample spans approximately 1,000 clones, less than 95% being singletons. The specimen was tumor tissue, collected from a patient who underwent chemoradiotherapy. Receptors originate from a human donor with HPV-associated anogenital cancer. CDR3s include the opening cysteine and the closing phenylalanine or tryptophan. Fields, in order: D gene, V gene, clone size, J gene, CDR3 protein, CDR3 DNA. The D gene is left open where the match is weak. Clone size appears in some rows only: once, few, many, or a class for an expanded clone.

d_call: -
v_call: TRBV2
clone_size: once
j_call: TRBJ1-1
cdr3_aa: CASSAKWNTEAFF
cdr3_nt: TGTGCCAGCAGCGCCAAATGGAACACTGAAGCTTTCTTT

d_call: -
v_call: TRBV7-8
clone_size: -
j_call: TRBJ1-6
cdr3_aa: CASSLDVLPNSPLHF
cdr3_nt: TGTGCCAGCAGCCTGGACGTCCTTCCTAATTCACCCCTCCACTTT

d_call: TRBD2
v_call: TRBV6-4
clone_size: -
j_call: TRBJ2-3
cdr3_aa: CASSAQASGGTDTQYF
cdr3_nt: TGTGCCAGCAGTGCCCAGGCGTCGGGGGGTACAGATACGCAGTATTTT

d_call: -
v_call: TRBV19
clone_size: -
j_call: TRBJ1-2
cdr3_aa: CASSIGRSTYGYTF
cdr3_nt: TGTGCCAGTAGTATAGGCAGGAGCACCTATGGCTACACCTTC

d_call: TRBD1
v_call: TRBV7-9
clone_size: -
j_call: TRBJ1-3
cdr3_aa: CASSQETGGFSGNTIYF
cdr3_nt: TGTGCCAGCAGCCAAGAGACAGGGGGCTTCTCTGGAAACACCATATATTTT

d_call: TRBD1
v_call: TRBV7-8
clone_size: once
j_call: TRBJ2-7
cdr3_aa: CACKRTTTGNHEQYF
cdr3_nt: TGTGCCTGCAAACGTACCACGACAGGGAACCACGAGCAGTACTTC

d_call: -
v_call: TRBV25-1
clone_size: large
j_call: TRBJ2-5
cdr3_aa: CASSRGSGWGETQYF
cdr3_nt: TGTGCCAGCAGCCGTGGATCGGGGTGGGGAGAGACCCAGTACTTC

d_call: TRBD1
v_call: TRBV6-1
clone_size: -
j_call: TRBJ1-2
cdr3_aa: CASSEALTGLGYGYTF
cdr3_nt: TGTGCCAGCAGTGAAGCCCTGACAGGGTTGGGCTATGGCTACACCTTC

d_call: -
v_call: TRBV6-1
clone_size: -
j_call: TRBJ2-5
cdr3_aa: CASNPGTKETQYF
cdr3_nt: TGTGCCAGCAATCCGGGAACTAAAGAGACCCAGTACTTC

d_call: TRBD1
v_call: TRBV6-4
clone_size: -
j_call: TRBJ1-2
cdr3_aa: CASSDSTGGGYTF
cdr3_nt: TGTGCCAGCAGTGACTCGACAGGGGGCGGCTACACCTTC

d_call: TRBD1
v_call: TRBV30
clone_size: -
j_call: TRBJ1-6
cdr3_aa: CACSWGQGNSPLHF
cdr3_nt: TGTGCCTGCAGCTGGGGACAGGGAAATTCACCCCTCCACTTT

d_call: -
v_call: TRBV10-3
clone_size: -
j_call: TRBJ1-2
cdr3_aa: CAISGEEAANLLNYGYTF
cdr3_nt: TGTGCCATCAGTGGGGAGGAGGCAGCCAACCTACTAAACTATGGCTACACCTTC

d_call: -
v_call: TRBV29-1
clone_size: once
j_call: TRBJ1-2
cdr3_aa: CSVDRGIGNYGYTF
cdr3_nt: TGCAGCGTGGACAGAGGAATTGGTAACTATGGCTACACCTTC

d_call: -
v_call: TRBV6-5
clone_size: -
j_call: TRBJ1-2
cdr3_aa: CASSYGRGIYGYTF
cdr3_nt: TGTGCCAGCAGTTATGGTCGGGGAATCTATGGCTACACCTTC

d_call: TRBD1
v_call: TRBV5-1
clone_size: -
j_call: TRBJ2-6
cdr3_aa: CASSSGTGGAGANVLTF
cdr3_nt: TGCGCCAGCAGTTCCGGGACAGGGGGCGCTGGGGCCAACGTCCTGACTTTC

d_call: TRBD2
v_call: TRBV7-6
clone_size: -
j_call: TRBJ2-1
cdr3_aa: CASSPRTRGASYNEQFF
cdr3_nt: TGTGCCAGCAGCCCGCGCACGCGGGGGGCCTCCTACAATGAGCAGTTCTTC

d_call: -
v_call: TRBV2
clone_size: few
j_call: TRBJ2-7
cdr3_aa: CATKRQGPSYEQYF
cdr3_nt: TGTGCCACCAAAAGGCAAGGACCTTCATACGAGCAGTACTTC